The 5 T cell receptor beta chains in this list originate from one sample, sequenced in a study of OX40 agonist ivuxolimab in advanced cancers. TCRdb keeps only in-frame clones here, not all; method: immunoSEQ multiplex PCR. The table records 75,000 to 100,000 clones, 70% to 85% of them present only once. The source was CD4+ or CD8+ T cells sorted from blood, collected in a trial of the OX40 agonist ivuxolimab. The receptors shown here come from an adult with an advanced solid tumor such as melanoma, head and neck, liver or kidney cancer.

The gene calls are TRBV7-2 and TRBJ1-5, with 9 bases lining up with TRBD1. The J segment lost 7 bases and the V segment lost 0 bases, leaving 7 bases of the junction unmatched. There are 16 residues in the CDR3. The V gene's germline CDR1 is SGHTA and CDR2 FQGNSA. The CDR3 loop reads CASSLAPGQGWQPQHF. The DNA for the CDR3 is TGTGCCAGCAGCTTAGCTCCGGGACAGGGTTGGCAGCCCCAGCATTTT.

The V call is TRBV27, the J call TRBJ1-6, with D tentatively TRBD1 (5 bases). Germline V gene lookup returns CDR1 MNHEY and CDR2 SMNVEV (reference sequence). Trimming took off 3 bases at V and 16 bases at J, with 22 bases between the two ends. The CDR3 runs to 15 residues. The DNA of the CDR3 is TGTGCCAGCAGTTTGGGCAGTCGGGGACCTTCTCTTCTCCACTTT. This codes for CASSLGSRGPSLLHF.

The rearrangement uses TRBV2 and TRBJ1-1; D gene uncertain. This CDR3 is 15 amino acids long. Germline lookup yields CDR1 SNHLY and CDR2 FYNNEI. V was pared by 3 bases and J by 0 bases, with 11 bases between. This CDR3 reads CASSDPSAMNTEAFF. CDR3 sequence (DNA): TGTGCCAGCAGTGATCCGTCGGCTATGAACACTGAAGCTTTCTTT.

CDR3 DNA: TGTGCCAGCAGCTTCTCAACAGATACGCAGTATTTT. Amino acid sequence: CASSFSTDTQYF. J is TRBJ2-3 and V is TRBV7-9; D call uncertain. V lost 3 bases and J lost 3, with 4 bases in between. The CDR3 runs 12 residues. Germline V gene data show CDR1 as SEHNR and CDR2 as FQNEAQ (reference sequence).

V usage is TRBV7-6 and J usage is TRBJ1-2; D may be TRBD1 (5 bases). The V gene's germline CDR1 is SGHVS and CDR2 FNYEAQ. Trimming pared 4 bases from V and 5 bases from J, leaving 20 bases between. This CDR3 has 16 amino acids. The CDR3 bases are TGTGCCAGCAGCTCAGAGACAGCGGCCGGAGCTTATGGCTACACCTTC. As protein: CASSSETAAGAYGYTF.